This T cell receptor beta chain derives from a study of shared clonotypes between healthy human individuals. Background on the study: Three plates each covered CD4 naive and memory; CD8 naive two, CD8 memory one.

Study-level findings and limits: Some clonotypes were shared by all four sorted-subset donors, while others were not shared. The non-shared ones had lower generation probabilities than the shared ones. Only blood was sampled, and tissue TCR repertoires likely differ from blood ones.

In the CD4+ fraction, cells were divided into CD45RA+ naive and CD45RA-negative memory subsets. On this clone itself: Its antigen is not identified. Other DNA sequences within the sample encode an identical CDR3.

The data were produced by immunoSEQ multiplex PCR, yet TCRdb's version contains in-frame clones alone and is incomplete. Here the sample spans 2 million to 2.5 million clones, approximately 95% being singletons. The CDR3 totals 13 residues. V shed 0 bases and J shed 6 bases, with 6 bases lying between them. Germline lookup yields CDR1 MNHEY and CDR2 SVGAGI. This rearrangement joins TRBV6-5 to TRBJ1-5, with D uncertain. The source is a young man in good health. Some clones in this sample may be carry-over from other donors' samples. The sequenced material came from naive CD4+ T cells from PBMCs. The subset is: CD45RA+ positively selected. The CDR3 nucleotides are TGTGCCAGCAGTTACTCTATAGGTCAGCCCCAGCATTTT. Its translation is CASSYSIGQPQHF.